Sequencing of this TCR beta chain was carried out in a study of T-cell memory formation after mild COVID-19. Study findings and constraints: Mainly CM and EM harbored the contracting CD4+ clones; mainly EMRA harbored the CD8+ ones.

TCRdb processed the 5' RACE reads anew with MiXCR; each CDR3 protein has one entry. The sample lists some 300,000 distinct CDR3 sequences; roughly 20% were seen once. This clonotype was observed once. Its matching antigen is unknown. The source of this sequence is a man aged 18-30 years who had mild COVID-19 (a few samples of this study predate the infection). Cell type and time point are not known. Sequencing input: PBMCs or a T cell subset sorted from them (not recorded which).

CDR3 in amino acids: CATSTRRGGGTDTQYF. As DNA, the CDR3 is TGTGCCACCAGCACCCGGAGGGGGGGGGGCACAGATACGCAGTATTTT. The chain has TRBV24-1 and TRBJ2-3, with TRBD2 as a possible D gene (7 bases). The CDR3 runs to 16 residues. The germline gives CDR1 KGHDR, CDR2 SFDVKD. Trimming removed 7 bases from V and 1 base from J, with 17 bases in between.